A single sample is the source of the 31 T cell receptor beta chains below, sequenced in a study of blood T cell repertoires in COVID-19. TCRdb's copy holds only in-frame clones and misses some; the assay was immunoSEQ multiplex PCR. This table holds more than 65,000 clones, roughly 85% found once. Sequencing input: peripheral blood. These receptors were collected from a woman aged 80 or over with acute or convalescent COVID-19.

This sequence joins TRBV27 and TRBJ2-5; D gene uncertain. This CDR3 comprises 15 residues. The germline V and J ends were trimmed by 6 bases and 4 bases, with 18 bases remaining between them. Germline lookup yields CDR1 MNHEY and CDR2 SMNVEV (reference sequence). The CDR3 coding sequence is TGTGCCAGCAGCCCCGGTCGTACTCCCCCAGAGACCCAGTACTTC. Amino acid sequence: CASSPGRTPPETQYF.

The rearrangement links TRBV7-2 to TRBJ2-1; 8 bases map to TRBD1. V lost 2 bases, J lost 3 bases, and 3 bases stayed unmatched. The CDR3 contains 15 residues. The germline V gene has CDR1 SGHTA and CDR2 FQGNSA. The CDR3 DNA sequence: TGTGCCAGCAGCTTATCCGGGACAGGCTACAATGAGCAGTTCTTC. This codes for CASSLSGTGYNEQFF.

The CDR3 region is CASSSSASSYNEQFF. In nucleotides, the CDR3 is TGTGCCAGCAGCTCTAGCGCTAGCTCCTACAATGAGCAGTTCTTC. V and J are TRBV7-8 and TRBJ2-1; tentatively, D is TRBD2 (6 bases). The germline V gene has CDR1 SGHVS and CDR2 FQNEAQ. The CDR3 has 15 residues. V dropped 4 bases and J dropped 0 bases, with 10 bases sitting between them.

This clone was counted only a few times. The rearrangement links TRBV10-1 to TRBJ2-2; 12 nucleotides agree with TRBD1. The V gene's germline CDR1 is WNHNN and CDR2 SYGVQD (reference sequence). J lost 9 bases, V lost 10 bases, and 6 bases had no gene match. The CDR3 is 13 residues long. The CDR3 sequence is CANPGQGARELFF. The CDR3 bases are TGCGCCAACCCGGGACAGGGGGCCAGGGAGCTGTTTTTT.

This clone was counted a single time. This chain joins TRBV5-1 and TRBJ2-5; D is perhaps TRBD1 (6 bases). Trimming cost V 2 bases and J 2 bases, with 10 bases left between them. This CDR3 comprises 14 residues. Germline V lookup: CDR1 SGHRS, CDR2 YFSETQ. The CDR3 spells CASSLGTLQETQYF. DNA for the CDR3: TGCGCCAGCAGCTTAGGGACACTTCAAGAGACCCAGTACTTC.

As DNA, the CDR3 is TGTGCCAGCAGTGAAGTAGGTGGAGGGATTGAATATGGCTACACCTTC. It is translated as CASSEVGGGIEYGYTF. The chain employs TRBV6-1 and TRBJ1-2; D is unclear. V dropped 1 base and J dropped 5 bases, with 17 bases sitting between them. CDR3 length: 16 amino acids. Germline CDR1 reads MNHNS; CDR2 reads SASEGT.

Here the CDR3 DNA reads TGCAGTGCTGGAGGTCGGGGGTACACCTTC. Translation: CSAGGRGYTF. The V call is TRBV20-1, the J call TRBJ1-2; weak D call: TRBD1 (5 bases). V was shortened by 5 bases and J by 11 bases, with 12 bases between the two germline ends. This CDR3 is built from 10 residues. From germline, CDR1 is DFQATT and CDR2 SNEGSKA (reference sequence).

This chain connects TRBV7-2 to TRBJ2-1; weak D call: TRBD2 (7 bases). Trimming left V 6 bases short and J 0 bases short, with 18 bases between. Germline-derived CDR1 and CDR2 are SGHTA and FQGNSA. The CDR3 is 17 amino acids. CDR3 bases: TGTGCCAGCAGGTGGGGGGGCTCCCTGAGCTCCTACAATGAGCAGTTCTTC. It is translated as CASRWGGSLSSYNEQFF. Drawing the rest from reference TRBV7-2 and TRBJ2-1, the complete variable domain is GAGVSQSPSNKVTEKGKDVELRCDPISGHTALYWYRQSLGQGLEFLIYFQGNSAPDKSGLPSDRFSAERTGGSVSTLTIQRTQQEDSAVYLCASRWGGSLSSYNEQFFGPGTRLTVL.

The chain uses TRBV3-1 (or the pseudogene TRBV3-2) and TRBJ1-6; D unresolved. V dropped 3 bases and J dropped 5 bases, with 14 bases sitting between them. CDR1 is LGHDT, CDR2 YNNKEL, per germline (reference sequence). The CDR3 contains 16 residues. In nucleotides, the CDR3 is TGTGCCAGCAGCCAGATCTTGGCGCGGGATAATTCACCCCTCCACTTT. It yields the protein CASSQILARDNSPLHF.

This rearrangement joins TRBV15 to TRBJ2-5, with 8 bases lining up with TRBD2. Germline CDR1 LNHNV, CDR2 YYDKDF (reference sequence). After removal of 6 bases from V and 5 bases from J, the junction contained 14 bases not matched to a gene. The CDR3 contains 16 residues. This CDR3 is CATSPARGTRRETQYF. DNA of the CDR3: TGTGCCACCAGTCCAGCTAGGGGGACTAGACGGGAGACCCAGTACTTC.

In this sample, this clone turned up a few times. V is TRBV5-4 and J is TRBJ1-1; TRBD1 aligns across 8 bases. CDR3 length: 15 residues. The ends lost 0 bases at V and 0 bases at J; junction bases unmatched: 1. The germline CDR1 and CDR2 sequences are SGHNT and YYREEE (reference sequence). CDR3 residues: CASSLGQGLNTEAFF. The CDR3 DNA is TGTGCCAGCAGCTTGGGACAGGGGCTGAACACTGAAGCTTTCTTT.

This clone showed up just once. The genes are TRBV27 and TRBJ1-2; 10 nucleotides agree with TRBD1. The germline CDR1 and CDR2 sequences are MNHEY and SMNVEV (reference sequence). V lost 8 bases and J lost 5; bases outside the gene matches: 5. The CDR3 is 13 amino acids. The chain's CDR3 is CASGRQGAYGYTF. In nucleotides, the CDR3 is TGTGCCAGCGGCAGACAGGGGGCTTATGGCTACACCTTC.

The chain combines TRBV3-1 (or the pseudogene TRBV3-2) with TRBJ2-5; 7 bases are shared with TRBD2. CDR1 LGHDT and CDR2 YNNKEL come from the germline V gene (reference sequence). This CDR3 is built from 14 residues. V trimming: 2 bases; J trimming: 2 bases; junction bases outside the gene matches: 2. The CDR3 DNA sequence: TGTGCCAGCAGCCAACGAGCGGGGCAAGAGACCCAGTACTTC. Translation: CASSQRAGQETQYF.

This clone was seen once. V and J are TRBV7-9 and TRBJ2-1; D perhaps matches TRBD1 (5 bases). The CDR3 loop spans 14 amino acids. V lost 3 bases and J 6 bases, leaving 12 bases between the germline ends. Germline V lookup: CDR1 SEHNR, CDR2 FQNEAQ (reference sequence). The CDR3 DNA reads as TGTGCCAGCAGCTTGTCAGGGTCTGGCAATGAGCAGTTCTTC. Translation: CASSLSGSGNEQFF. Drawing the rest from reference TRBV7-9 and TRBJ2-1, the complete variable domain is DTGVSQNPRHKITKRGQNVTFRCDPISEHNRLYWYRQTLGQGPEFLTYFQNEAQLEKSRLLSDRFSAERPKGSFSTLEIQRTEQGDSAMYLCASSLSGSGNEQFFGPGTRLTVL.

V is TRBV7-9 and J is TRBJ1-4; D unclear. The length of the CDR3 is 17 residues. V was pared by 2 bases and J by 2 bases, with 15 bases between. Germline CDR1 reads SEHNR; CDR2 reads FQNEAQ (reference sequence). CDR3 coding DNA: TGTGCCAGCAGCTTAAAGTCGGAAGGCAGGACTAATGAAAAACTGTTTTTT. This encodes CASSLKSEGRTNEKLFF.

The chain carries TRBV5-4 and TRBJ1-1; 7 bases agree with TRBD1. CDR3 length equals 18 residues. Per the germline V gene, CDR1 is SGHNT and CDR2 is YYREEE (reference sequence). The J segment lost 3 bases and the V segment lost 2 bases, leaving 16 bases of the junction unmatched. The CDR3 loop is CASSLGGGALGVHTEAFF. CDR3 in DNA: TGTGCCAGCAGCTTAGGGGGCGGGGCCCTCGGGGTCCACACTGAAGCTTTCTTT.

This clone was counted a few times. This chain joins TRBV5-1 and TRBJ2-2; 9 bases are shared with TRBD1. CDR3 length: 15 amino acids. V lost 4 bases, J lost 3 bases, and 4 bases stayed unmatched. Germline CDR1 reads SGHRS; CDR2 reads YFSETQ. CDR3 sequence (DNA): TGCGCCAGCAGCACCACAGGGGGCGACACCGGGGAGCTGTTTTTT. It yields the protein CASSTTGGDTGELFF. Variable domain in full (rest from reference TRBV5-1 and TRBJ2-2): KAGVTQTPRYLIKTRGQQVTLSCSPISGHRSVSWYQQTPGQGLQFLFEYFSETQRNKGNFPGRFSGRQFSNSRSEMNVSTLELGDSALYLCASSTTGGDTGELFFGEGSRLTVL.

This chain uses TRBV12-3 or TRBV12-4 with TRBJ1-6; tentative D call: TRBD1 (6 bases). V shed 6 bases and J shed 10 bases, with 10 bases lying between them. There are 12 residues in the CDR3. CDR3: CASRNRASPLHF. CDR3 DNA: TGTGCCAGCAGGAACAGGGCCTCACCCCTCCACTTT.

This clone was picked up one time. This rearrangement joins TRBV5-1 to TRBJ2-3, with 10 positions matching TRBD1. This CDR3 region has 14 residues. Germline CDR1 is SGHRS and CDR2 is YFSETQ. The V and J ends lost 3 bases and 4 bases, in that order; junction bases with no gene match: 2. In DNA form, the CDR3 reads TGCGCCAGCAGCTCCGGACAGGGGGCAGATACGCAGTATTTT. It codes for CASSSGQGADTQYF.

This rearrangement joins TRBV5-1 to TRBJ1-1, with TRBD1 matching 7 bases. The CDR3 consists of 12 residues. Germline-derived CDR1 and CDR2 are SGHRS and YFSETQ. The ends lost 1 base at V and 7 bases at J; junction bases unmatched: 1. CDR3 DNA sequence: TGCGCCAGCAGCTTGAGACAGGGTGAAGCTTTCTTT. This sequence encodes CASSLRQGEAFF. Together with reference TRBV5-1 and TRBJ1-1, the CDR3 gives the full variable domain: KAGVTQTPRYLIKTRGQQVTLSCSPISGHRSVSWYQQTPGQGLQFLFEYFSETQRNKGNFPGRFSGRQFSNSRSEMNVSTLELGDSALYLCASSLRQGEAFFGQGTRLTVV.

Only one count was recorded for this clone. V gene TRBV7-9 combines with J gene TRBJ2-5; possibly TRBD1 for D (6 bases). The germline V and J ends were trimmed by 5 bases and 5 bases, with 15 bases remaining between them. The CDR3 is made up of 14 amino acids. The V gene's germline CDR1 is SEHNR and CDR2 FQNEAQ (reference sequence). The CDR3 nucleotides read TGTGCCAGCAGCCATATGGGGGCGCGGGAGACCCAGTACTTC. The encoded protein is CASSHMGARETQYF.

V is TRBV2 and J is TRBJ1-6; TRBD1 matches at 9 bases. From germline, CDR1 is SNHLY and CDR2 FYNNEI. The CDR3 consists of 16 residues. Trimming took 10 bases from V and 7 from J; bases not matched to a gene: 14. The CDR3 protein is CATKRVQGAGNSPLHF. CDR3 in DNA: TGTGCCACCAAGAGAGTACAGGGGGCTGGGAATTCACCCCTCCACTTT. Variable domain in full (rest from reference TRBV2 and TRBJ1-6): EPEVTQTPSHQVTQMGQEVILRCVPISNHLYFYWYRQILGQKVEFLVSFYNNEISEKSEIFDDQFSVERPDGSNFTLKIRSTKLEDSAMYFCATKRVQGAGNSPLHFGNGTRLTVT.

The CDR3 sequence is CASSPSTGGYGYTF. The DNA of the CDR3 is TGTGCCAGCAGCCCTTCGACCGGGGGGTATGGCTACACCTTC. The rearrangement joins TRBV7-8 to TRBJ1-2, with a weak D call TRBD1 (5 bases). The CDR3 runs to 14 residues. Germline V gives CDR1 SGHVS, CDR2 FQNEAQ. V was pared by 5 bases and J by 5 bases, with 15 bases between.

This clone has a single count. The chain is built from TRBV3-1 (or the pseudogene TRBV3-2) and TRBJ2-5, with D possibly matching TRBD2 (6 bases). Germline CDR1 LGHDT, CDR2 YNNKEL (reference sequence). The CDR3 runs to 15 residues. Deletions cut 1 base from V and 1 base from J, with 10 bases between. The CDR3 bases are TGTGCCAGCAGCCAAGTCGGGAGCCGCCAAGAGACCCAGTACTTC. It translates to CASSQVGSRQETQYF.

This chain uses TRBV13 with TRBJ1-2; 8 bases line up with TRBD1. V lost 8 bases, J lost 2 bases, and 7 bases stayed unmatched. The CDR3 contains 14 residues. The germline CDR1 and CDR2 sequences are PRHDT and FYEKMQ (reference sequence). The CDR3 DNA follows: TGTGCCAGCCGACGGGCAGGGGGCAACTATGGCTACACCTTC. Encoded protein: CASRRAGGNYGYTF.

The chain links TRBV11-2 to TRBJ2-3; TRBD2 matches 8 bases. This CDR3 comprises 16 residues. The junction had 3 bases not matched to a gene; V was cut back by 0 bases and J by 1 base. Germline lookup yields CDR1 SGHAT and CDR2 FQNNGV. Written as DNA, the CDR3 is TGTGCCAGCAGCTTAGATCTAGCGGGTGGCACAGATACGCAGTATTTT. It specifies CASSLDLAGGTDTQYF.

V gene TRBV19 combines with J gene TRBJ2-1; TRBD2 agrees at 10 bases. J was trimmed by 8 bases and V by 4 bases; bases with no gene match: 17. CDR3 length equals 18 residues. CDR1 LNHDA and CDR2 SQIVND come from the germline V gene (reference sequence). The CDR3 DNA sequence: TGTGCCAGTAGTACTCGAGACCCACAGCGGGGGGGCATATATGAGCAGTTCTTC. It encodes CASSTRDPQRGGIYEQFF.

This clone has only a few counts. The V call is TRBV5-1, the J call TRBJ1-1, with D possibly being TRBD1 (5 bases). Per the germline V gene, CDR1 is SGHRS and CDR2 is YFSETQ. The CDR3 spans 16 residues. Trimming removed 4 bases from V and 1 base from J, with 17 bases in between. The DNA of the CDR3 is TGCGCCAGCAGCCCTATGGGGCGGGGGGAGAACACTGAAGCTTTCTTT. Translation gives CASSPMGRGENTEAFF.

The chain has TRBV18 and TRBJ2-3; a weak D match, TRBD1 (5 bases). The CDR3 runs 15 residues. Germline loops: CDR1 KGHSH, CDR2 LQKENI. Trimming took off 4 bases at V and 3 bases at J, with 14 bases between the two ends. CDR3 in DNA: TGTGCCAGCTCACTCATCAAGACAGCTACAGATACGCAGTATTTT. Translated, it gives CASSLIKTATDTQYF.

CDR3 sequence (DNA): TGTGCTAGTGGGACAGGGGTTCAGCAGCCCCAGCATTTT. This codes for CASGTGVQQPQHF. V usage is TRBV12-5 and J usage is TRBJ1-5; TRBD1 agrees at 8 bases. CDR1 LGHNT and CDR2 FRNRAP come from the germline V gene. Trimming removed 6 bases from V and 7 bases from J; junction bases left unmatched: 5. CDR3 length: 13 amino acids.

This chain joins TRBV27 and TRBJ1-3; D not certain. Trimming pared 5 bases from V and 2 bases from J, leaving 10 bases between. This CDR3 region has 14 residues. Germline V lookup: CDR1 MNHEY, CDR2 SMNVEV (reference sequence). The CDR3 protein is CASSRRATGNTIYF. CDR3 DNA: TGTGCCAGCAGTCGGAGAGCAACTGGAAACACCATATATTTT.